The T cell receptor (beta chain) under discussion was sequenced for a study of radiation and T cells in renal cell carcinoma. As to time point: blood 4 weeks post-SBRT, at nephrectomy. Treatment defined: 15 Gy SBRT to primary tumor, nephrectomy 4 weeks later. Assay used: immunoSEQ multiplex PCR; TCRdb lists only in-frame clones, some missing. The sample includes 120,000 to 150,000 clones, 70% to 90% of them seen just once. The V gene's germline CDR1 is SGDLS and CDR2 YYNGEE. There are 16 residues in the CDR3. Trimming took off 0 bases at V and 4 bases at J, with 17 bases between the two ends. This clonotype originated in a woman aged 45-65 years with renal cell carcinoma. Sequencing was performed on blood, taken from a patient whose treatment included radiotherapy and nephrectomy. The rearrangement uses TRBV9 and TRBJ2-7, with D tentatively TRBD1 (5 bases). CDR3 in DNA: TGTGCCAGCAGCGTAGCTGACAGCCCCCCTGGATACGAGCAGTACTTC. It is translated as CASSVADSPPGYEQYF.